The 17 T cell receptor beta chains reported below all come from one sample, sequenced in a study of T cell responses to AZD1222 COVID-19 vaccine. The assay was immunoSEQ multiplex PCR, and TCRdb's table has in-frame clones only and misses some. Altogether 150,000 to 200,000 clones are present, 90% being singletons, with the ten largest covering 4.3%. The source material was peripheral blood, sampled 28 days after the second dose of the MenACWY control vaccine. The source of these receptors is an adult who received the MenACWY meningococcal vaccine as a control.

A word on this clone: Mismatch with germline at one junction end may stem from a read error. DNA of the CDR3: TGTGCCAGCAGCGTACACTCCGGGAAGCTGTTTTTT. Its protein is CASSVHSGKLFF. The V gene is TRBV9, the J gene TRBJ2-2, with D maybe TRBD2 (5 bases). Germline values: CDR1 SGDLS, CDR2 YYNGEE. The CDR3 consists of 12 residues.

The genes are TRBV24-1 and TRBJ2-1; D unclear. Per the germline V gene, CDR1 is KGHDR and CDR2 is SFDVKD. The CDR3 loop spans 12 amino acids. Trimming took off 0 bases at V and 9 bases at J, with 5 bases between the two ends. DNA for the CDR3: TGTGCCACCAGTGATTTGCTAGGTGAGCAGTTCTTC. Its protein is CATSDLLGEQFF.

The V and J genes are TRBV18 and TRBJ1-2; D not certain. This CDR3 contains 14 residues. Trimming cost V 0 bases and J 3 bases, with 8 bases left between them. Germline CDR1 is KGHSH and CDR2 is LQKENI. DNA for the CDR3: TGTGCCAGCTCACCACCCTCCAGATACTATGGCTACACCTTC. Translation: CASSPPSRYYGYTF.

J is TRBJ2-7 and V is TRBV28; D is unclear. Trimming left V 7 bases short and J 7 bases short, with 14 bases between. CDR3 length: 12 amino acids. Germline V CDR1 and CDR2: MDHEN, SYDVKM. The CDR3 DNA follows: TGTGCCAGCAAGGGCCTACCTGGGGAGCAGTACTTC. Translated, it gives CASKGLPGEQYF.

The chain employs TRBV18 and TRBJ2-5; D remains unclear. This CDR3 contains 12 residues. The ends were cut back, 3 bases at V and 4 bases at J, with 6 bases in the middle. Per germline, CDR1 KGHSH and CDR2 LQKENI. In DNA form, the CDR3 reads TGTGCCAGCTCACCGATTGGAGAGACCCAGTACTTC. Protein product: CASSPIGETQYF.

The gene calls are TRBV7-3 and TRBJ1-4; 9 nucleotides align to TRBD1. The CDR3 length is 15 residues. The germline gives CDR1 SGHTA, CDR2 FQGTGA. The trim removed 5 bases at V and 2 bases at J, leaving 3 bases unmatched. CDR3 protein: CASSPGTGTNEKLFF. CDR3 coding DNA: TGTGCCAGCAGCCCGGGGACAGGGACTAATGAAAAACTGTTTTTT.

In DNA, the CDR3 is TGTGCCACCAGTGATTTGGAGCCGGGAGCCGGGGAGCTGTTTTTT. It specifies CATSDLEPGAGELFF. The rearrangement joins TRBV24-1 to TRBJ2-2; tentatively, D is TRBD2 (6 bases). The CDR3 consists of 15 residues. Trimming removed 0 bases at V and 6 bases at J, with 10 bases between. Germline CDR1 reads KGHDR; CDR2 reads SFDVKD.

The V and J genes are TRBV30 and TRBJ2-5; D not certain. Germline V CDR1 and CDR2: GTSNPN, SVGIG (reference sequence). The CDR3 runs to 11 residues. Trimming shortened V by 4 bases and J by 5 bases, and 8 bases separated the two germline ends. CDR3 sequence (DNA): TGTGCCTGGAACTTTGTGGAGACCCAGTACTTC. This encodes CAWNFVETQYF.

This chain links TRBV12-3 or TRBV12-4 with TRBJ1-2, with D perhaps TRBD1 (5 bases). Deletions cut 6 bases from V and 9 bases from J, with 17 bases between. The CDR3 spans 13 residues. CDR3 coding DNA: TGTGCCAGCAGCCAACAGTCGGAGGGGAGCTACACCTTC. Translating it yields CASSQQSEGSYTF.

The rearrangement uses TRBV4-3 and TRBJ1-2; 10 bases agree with TRBD1. With V trimmed by 4 bases and J by 5 bases, 13 bases remained unmatched. The germline V gene has CDR1 LGHNA and CDR2 YSLEER. The CDR3 spans 17 residues. The CDR3 DNA reads as TGCGCCAGCAGCCCCTCCGCGGGTGGGACAGGGGATTATGGCTACACCTTC. Its translation is CASSPSAGGTGDYGYTF.

V is TRBV27 and J is TRBJ1-1; D uncertain. V lost 8 bases, J lost 3 bases, and 19 bases lay in between. Per germline, CDR1 MNHEY and CDR2 SMNVEV (reference sequence). The CDR3 is made up of 15 amino acids. CDR3 DNA: TGTGCCAGCCGTTCGTGGGGAAAACCGGACACTGAAGCTTTCTTT. It encodes CASRSWGKPDTEAFF.

The chain is built from TRBV29-1 and TRBJ2-7; 9 bases line up with TRBD1. The V and J ends lost 6 bases and 2 bases, in that order; junction bases with no gene match: 11. Per germline, CDR1 SQVTM and CDR2 ANQGSEA. There are 15 residues in the CDR3. CDR3 loop: CSVLGPGTGPYEQYF. The CDR3 region has the DNA TGCAGCGTGCTAGGACCCGGGACAGGGCCCTACGAGCAGTACTTC.

The CDR3 DNA reads TGTGCCAGCGGCCCAGGGGCTGCAGATACGCAGTATTTT. It translates to CASGPGAADTQYF. This rearrangement joins TRBV2 to TRBJ2-3; tentatively, D is TRBD1 (6 bases). CDR3 size: 13 residues. V gave up 8 bases and J gave up 4 bases, with 13 bases separating them. The V gene's germline CDR1 is SNHLY and CDR2 FYNNEI.

The rearrangement joins TRBV7-9 to TRBJ2-3; a weak D match, TRBD1 (5 bases). The CDR3 is 14 amino acids. Trimming took 7 bases from V and 1 from J, leaving 12 bases between them. Germline V gene sequence: CDR1 SEHNR, CDR2 FQNEAQ (reference sequence). DNA of the CDR3: TGTGCCAGCACCCTGACAGAGGGCACAGATACGCAGTATTTT. Its protein is CASTLTEGTDTQYF.

The chain joins TRBV27 to TRBJ1-1; D remains ambiguous. V lost 8 bases to trimming and J lost 6 bases, with 13 bases between them. The length of the CDR3 is 12 residues. CDR1 is MNHEY and CDR2 is SMNVEV in the germline V gene (reference sequence). CDR3 amino acids: CASRGQRAEAFF. The CDR3 bases are TGTGCCAGCCGAGGCCAGCGGGCTGAAGCTTTCTTT.

The chain combines TRBV30 with TRBJ1-2; D remains ambiguous. CDR3 size: 11 residues. V was clipped by 3 bases and J by 8 bases, with 10 bases between them. Germline CDR1 is GTSNPN and CDR2 is SVGIG (reference sequence). CDR3 protein: CAWRFAGGYTF. CDR3 coding DNA: TGTGCCTGGAGATTCGCGGGGGGCTACACCTTC.

This clone has just a few counts. This rearrangement joins TRBV19 to TRBJ2-3; 8 bases agree with TRBD1. This CDR3 has 16 residues. V was clipped by 2 bases and J by 4 bases; unmatched bases: 8. Germline V lookup: CDR1 LNHDA, CDR2 SQIVND (reference sequence). The CDR3 DNA is TGTGCCAGTAGTATAATTCAGGGGGCCGGGGCAGATACGCAGTATTTT. Its protein product is CASSIIQGAGADTQYF.